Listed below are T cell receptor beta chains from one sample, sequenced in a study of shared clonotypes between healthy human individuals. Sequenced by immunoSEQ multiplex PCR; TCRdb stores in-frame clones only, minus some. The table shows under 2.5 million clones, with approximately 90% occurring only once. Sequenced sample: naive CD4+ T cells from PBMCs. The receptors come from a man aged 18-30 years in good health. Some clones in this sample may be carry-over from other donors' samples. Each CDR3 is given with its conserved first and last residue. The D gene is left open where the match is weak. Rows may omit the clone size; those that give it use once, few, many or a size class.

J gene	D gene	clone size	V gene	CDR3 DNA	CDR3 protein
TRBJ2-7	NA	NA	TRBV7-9	TGTGCCAGCAACATGGACGGCTACGAGCAGTACTTC	CASNMDGYEQYF
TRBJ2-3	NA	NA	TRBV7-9	TGTGCCAGCAGCTCCGGGACGCGTGATACGCAGTATTTT	CASSSGTRDTQYF
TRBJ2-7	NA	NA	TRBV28	TGTGCCAGCAGGACGCCCTCCTACGAGCAGTACTTC	CASRTPSYEQYF
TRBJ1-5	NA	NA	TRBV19	TGTGCCAGTAGTATCGTAAAGGGGAGGAATCAGCCCCAGCATTTT	CASSIVKGRNQPQHF
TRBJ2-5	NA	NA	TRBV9	TGTGCCAGCGGCAGGGTGGGGGAGACCCAGTACTTC	CASGRVGETQYF
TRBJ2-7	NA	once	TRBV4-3	TGCGCCAGCAGCCAAGCAAACACCCCCTACGAGCAGTACTTC	CASSQANTPYEQYF
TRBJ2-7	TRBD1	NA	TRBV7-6	TGTGCCAGCAGCCCAAAGGGACAGAGCTACGAGCAGTACTTC	CASSPKGQSYEQYF
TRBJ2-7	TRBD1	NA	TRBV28	TGTGCCAGCAGTAACCAGGGGGTTCTATACGAGCAGTACTTC	CASSNQGVLYEQYF
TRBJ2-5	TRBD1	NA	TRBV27	TGTGCCAGCAGCAGAACAGGGGGCGTGGAGACCCAGTACTTC	CASSRTGGVETQYF
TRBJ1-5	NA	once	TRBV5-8	TGTGCCAGCAGCTTTTTAAGGGGTCTAGATCAGCCCCAGCATTTT	CASSFLRGLDQPQHF
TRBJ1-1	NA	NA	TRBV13	TGTGCCAGCAGCTTATATGGAACGGGTCCGGGACAAAAAGCTTTCTTT	CASSLYGTGPGQKAFF
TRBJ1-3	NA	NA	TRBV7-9	TGTGCATGGGCTGACTCTGGAAACACCATATATTTT	CAWADSGNTIYF
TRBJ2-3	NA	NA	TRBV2	TGTACCAGAGGGTACAGCACAGATACGCAGTATTTT	CTRGYSTDTQYF